This TCR beta chain was identified in a study of T cells in Graves' hyperthyroidism and ophthalmopathy. The germline V and J ends were trimmed by 6 bases and 4 bases, with 13 bases remaining between them. The CDR3 is 13 amino acids. Germline V gene sequence: CDR1 MNHNS, CDR2 SASEGT. TCR beta CDR3 sequences were amplified from RNA transcripts. Researchers ran a first-round RT-PCR on the TCR CDR3 using the HTBI primer set. Each CDR3 protein is one row after TCRdb ran MiXCR on the multiplex PCR reads. Among more than 300,000 distinct CDR3 sequences, approximately 17% were seen once, and the ten largest hold 40% to 45%.

The TCR comes from a man between 18 and 29 years old with Graves' ophthalmopathy. Sequencing used blood. The rearrangement links TRBV6-1 to TRBJ2-7; D is possibly TRBD2 (5 bases). In DNA form, the CDR3 reads TGTGCCAGCAGAACGACGGACTTATACGAGCAGTACTTC. Amino acids: CASRTTDLYEQYF.